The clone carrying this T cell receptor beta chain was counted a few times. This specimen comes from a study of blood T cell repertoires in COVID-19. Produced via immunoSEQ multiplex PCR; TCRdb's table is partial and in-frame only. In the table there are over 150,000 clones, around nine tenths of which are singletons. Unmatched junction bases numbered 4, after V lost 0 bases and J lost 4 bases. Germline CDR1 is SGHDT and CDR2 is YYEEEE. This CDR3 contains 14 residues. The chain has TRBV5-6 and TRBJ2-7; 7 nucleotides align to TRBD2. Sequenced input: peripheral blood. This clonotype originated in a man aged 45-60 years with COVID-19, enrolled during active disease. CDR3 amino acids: CASSLASGGYEQYF. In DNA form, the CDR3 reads TGTGCCAGCAGCTTGGCCTCGGGGGGATACGAGCAGTACTTC.